This T cell receptor (beta chain) emerged from a study of CD8+ T cells in alopecia areata. Trimming shortened V by 3 bases and J by 7 bases, and 12 bases separated the two germline ends. CDR1 and CDR2 from the germline V gene are SQVTM and ANQGSEA. This CDR3 is 12 amino acids long. RNA, once extracted, was reverse transcribed into cDNA for use as the sequencing template. Repertoires were generated with immunoSEQ multiplex PCR, while TCRdb's copy carries only in-frame clones and drops some. The sample holds roughly 150,000 clones, 40% to 65% seen once. Material: CD8+ T cells sorted from blood, obtained at week 0. The chain employs TRBV29-1 and TRBJ1-1, with a weak D call TRBD1 (5 bases). The clonotype comes from a human donor with alopecia areata. The CDR3 region is CSVEVGRGEAFF. DNA for the CDR3: TGCAGCGTTGAGGTGGGGCGCGGTGAAGCTTTCTTT. Drawing the rest from reference TRBV29-1 and TRBJ1-1, the complete variable domain is SAVISQKPSRDICQRGTSLTIQCQVDSQVTMMFWYRQQPGQSLTLIATANQGSEATYESGFVIDKFPISRPNLTFSTLTVSNMSPEDSSIYLCSVEVGRGEAFFGQGTRLTVV.